The text below deals with one T cell receptor beta chain. In the PCR, 60 Vbeta and 13 Jbeta primers were used. Sequenced by immunoSEQ multiplex PCR; TCRdb stores in-frame clones only, minus some. The sample shows about 190,000 clones, more than 70% of them seen only once. The data belong to a study of cytomegalovirus exposure and HLA in healthy donors. Germline CDR1 and CDR2: GTSNPN and SVGIG (reference sequence). The CDR3 totals 12 residues. The V gene is TRBV30, the J gene TRBJ2-5; D is perhaps TRBD1 (6 bases). The assigned J gene may be wrong: the sequence end matches TRBJ2-7 better. The sample comprised PBMCs. The clonotype comes from a boy under 18 in good health and CMV-seronegative. The CDR3 region is CAWRNRVHEQYF. The CDR3 DNA follows: TGTGCCTGGAGAAACAGGGTCCACGAGCAGTACTTC.